This T cell receptor (beta chain) came from a study of OX40 agonist ivuxolimab in advanced cancers. Whole-study findings and limits: Clonal expansion from baseline to week 6 occurred in both CD4+ and CD8+ T cells.

To note about this clone: The antigen remains undetermined.

The method was immunoSEQ multiplex PCR; TCRdb's version includes in-frame clones alone and lacks a portion of them. The sample has some 77,000 clones; about 90% are singletons. Germline V gene sequence: CDR1 SGHDN, CDR2 FVKESK. The CDR3 covers 14 residues. The V gene end was trimmed by 4 bases and the J gene end by 3 bases; junction bases not matched to a gene: 4. Sequencing used CD4+ or CD8+ T cells sorted from blood, obtained in a trial of the OX40 agonist ivuxolimab. The chain has TRBV14 and TRBJ2-3; 7 bases are shared with TRBD1. The clonotype originates from an adult with an advanced solid tumor such as melanoma, head and neck, liver or kidney cancer. CDR3 DNA sequence: TGTGCCAGCAGCCGAGGGGGCGGGACAGATACGCAGTATTTT. Its protein product is CASSRGGGTDTQYF.